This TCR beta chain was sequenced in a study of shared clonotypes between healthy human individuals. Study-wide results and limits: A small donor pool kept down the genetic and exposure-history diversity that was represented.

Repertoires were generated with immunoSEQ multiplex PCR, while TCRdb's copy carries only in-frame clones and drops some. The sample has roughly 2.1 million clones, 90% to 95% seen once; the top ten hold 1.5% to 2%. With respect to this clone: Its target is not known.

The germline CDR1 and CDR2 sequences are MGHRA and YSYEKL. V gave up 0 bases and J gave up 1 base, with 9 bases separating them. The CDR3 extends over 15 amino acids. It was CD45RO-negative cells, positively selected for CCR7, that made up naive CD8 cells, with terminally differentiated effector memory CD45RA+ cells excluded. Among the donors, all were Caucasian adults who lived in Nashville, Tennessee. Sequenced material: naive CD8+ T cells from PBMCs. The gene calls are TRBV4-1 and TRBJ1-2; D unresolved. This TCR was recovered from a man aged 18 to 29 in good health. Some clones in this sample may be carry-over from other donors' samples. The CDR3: CASSQDGFINYGYTF. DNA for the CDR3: TGCGCCAGCAGCCAAGACGGGTTTATTAACTATGGCTACACCTTC.